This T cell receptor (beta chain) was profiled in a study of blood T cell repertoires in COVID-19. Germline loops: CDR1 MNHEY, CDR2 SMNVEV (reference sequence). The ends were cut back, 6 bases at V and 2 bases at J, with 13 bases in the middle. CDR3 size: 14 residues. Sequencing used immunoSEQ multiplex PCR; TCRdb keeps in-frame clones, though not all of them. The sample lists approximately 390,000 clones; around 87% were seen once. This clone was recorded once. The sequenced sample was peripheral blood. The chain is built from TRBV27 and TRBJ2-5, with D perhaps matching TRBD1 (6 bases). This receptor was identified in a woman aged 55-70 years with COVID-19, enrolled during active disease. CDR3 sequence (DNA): TGTGCCAGCAGCATATATGGACAGCAAGAGACCCAGTACTTC. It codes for CASSIYGQQETQYF.